This record covers a single T cell receptor beta chain. The assay was immunoSEQ multiplex PCR, and TCRdb's table has in-frame clones only and misses some. The table lists about 690,000 clones, 90% of them singletons. Trimming cost V 5 bases and J 5 bases; bases outside gene matches: 6. Germline CDR1 SEHNR, CDR2 FQNEAQ (reference sequence). The CDR3 contains 14 residues. The sample is drawn from a study of shared clonotypes between healthy human individuals. The TCR originated in a man aged 18 to 29 in good health. Some clones in this sample may be carry-over from other donors' samples. V gene TRBV7-9 combines with J gene TRBJ1-1, with TRBD1 matching 9 bases. The source material was memory CD8+ T cells from PBMCs. Subset described: CD45RO+ cells pooled with CCR7-negative TemRA cells. CDR3 sequence reads: CASSPTGGRTEAFF. CDR3 nucleotide sequence: TGTGCCAGCAGCCCGACAGGGGGTCGGACTGAAGCTTTCTTT.